This T cell receptor beta chain was retrieved from a study of OX40 agonist ivuxolimab in advanced cancers. Germline assignment: CDR1 KGHSH and CDR2 LQKENI. The CDR3 contains 13 residues. V was cut by 4 bases and J by 3 bases, with 7 bases left in between. Assay used: immunoSEQ multiplex PCR; TCRdb lists only in-frame clones, some missing. Of 65,000 to 90,000 clones in the sample, around 88% are singletons; the top ten hold less than 0.85%. The chain recombines TRBV18 with TRBJ1-5; the D gene is possibly TRBD1 (5 bases). This TCR was recovered from an adult with an advanced solid tumor such as melanoma, head and neck, liver or kidney cancer. Here the sequenced sample was CD4+ or CD8+ T cells sorted from blood, taken in a trial of the OX40 agonist ivuxolimab. In DNA form, the CDR3 reads TGTGCCAGCTCACGACAGATCAATCAGCCCCAGCATTTT. Amino acids: CASSRQINQPQHF.